This T cell receptor (beta chain) came from a study of shared clonotypes between healthy human individuals. Original analysis: ImmunoSEQ junction-only sequences lacked quality scores, so their filtering differed. Sequenced by immunoSEQ multiplex PCR; TCRdb stores in-frame clones only, minus some. V and J calls and clone size are copied from that table; D and trimming were computed from the DNA. The data contain over 2,000,000 clones, roughly 93% of them seen just once; the ten biggest clones take up less than 2%. Concerning this clone: Antigen: not known.

CD45RO-negative CD8 cells positively selected for CCR7 made up the naive population, which excluded terminally differentiated effector memory CD45RA+ cells. The CDR3 length is 13 residues. Per the germline V gene, CDR1 is ENHRY and CDR2 is SYGVKD. Trimming cost V 0 bases and J 3 bases, with 4 bases left between them. Overall study findings and caveats: A reduction in generation probabilities was seen for non-shared clonotypes relative to those shared by all four donors.

The chain joins TRBV10-3 to TRBJ2-3; D gene uncertain. The TCR comes from a man younger than 35 in good health. Some clones in this sample may be carry-over from other donors' samples. The sample taken for sequencing was naive CD8+ T cells from PBMCs. The CDR3 is CAISESKTDTQYF. CDR3 bases: TGTGCCATCAGTGAGTCAAAAACAGATACGCAGTATTTT.